This T cell receptor beta chain was sequenced for a study of PD-1 blockade in classical Hodgkin lymphoma (dated by TCRdb to the early 2020s). For the wider study: Nivolumab dosing was 3 mg/kg intravenously every 2 weeks, continuing until either disease progression or unacceptable toxicity. The study used TCR beta sequencing and CyTOF to define a peripheral blood immune signature of response to PD-1 blockade in classical Hodgkin lymphoma.

The time point label here, explained by the study, means: cycle 1 day 1 (C1D1), immediately before nivolumab initiation. Every trial patient had relapsed after autologous stem cell transplantation, and cohorts A, B and C differed in prior brentuximab vedotin exposure. The trial cohort comprised 60 or so patients with relapsed/refractory classical Hodgkin lymphoma whose best overall responses were complete response, partial response or progressive disease. Single-agent nivolumab was administered to trial patients in the multi-cohort phase II CheckMate 205 trial. An independent review committee assessed best overall response using the 2007 International Working Group response criteria. Trial PBMCs were obtained immediately prior to nivolumab initiation (C1D1) and on therapy at cycle 2 day 1 and cycle 4 day 1. Peripheral blood was collected in 8 mL Vacutainer Cell Preparation Tubes, from which PBMCs were isolated by centrifugation and then cryopreserved.

General study outcomes and caveats: CD4+ but not CD8+ TCR diversity rose significantly by C4D1 (p=0.0027 vs p=0.16), most apparent in complete responders (p=0.02). Only a single clinical trial cohort was studied, and what caused the repertoire differences, possibly disease activity or prior therapy, remained undefined. Lower diversity was seen in patients whose nivolumab began less than 1 year after ASCT, and these patients were left out of later analyses so that immune reconstitution would not confound the results. Baseline TCR diversity was reported to be lower in newly diagnosed patients than in healthy donors, and even lower in relapsed/refractory patients. Trial patients achieving complete response had baseline diversity similar to newly diagnosed patients, whereas partial responders and progressors had significantly lower diversity.

A word on this clone: The clone's antigen remains unknown. The input lacks base qualities; no much larger clone sits a single base away.

CDR1 and CDR2 (SGHKS, YYEKEE) derive from the germline V gene (reference sequence). The junction carries 9 bases between V and J, which are trimmed by 2 bases and 0 bases respectively. The CDR3 contains 14 residues, cysteine and phenylalanine counted. The sequence is cut down to CDR3 DNA, 42 bases in frame from base 1. Genomic DNA was isolated using the Qiagen DNeasy kit from unsorted PBMCs as well as from negatively selected CD4+ and CD8+ fractions. TCR beta CDR3 regions were amplified by immunoSEQ multiplex PCR using primers annealing to V and J segments. Amplification bias was minimized using a synthetic immune receptor repertoire, and residual bias was removed computationally after sequencing. As for how the authors treated the data: Repertoire diversity was quantified as the Shannon entropy index using custom Python scripts. Unsorted, CD4+ and CD8+ repertoires were analyzed separately, except in combined analyses where CD4+ and CD8+ sequences were merged in silico. A clone was considered expanded if an increase in frequency of at least 2-fold after treatment relative to C1D1 was found, and a pseudocount of 0.5 was applied to clones undetected at baseline. Singleton clones were defined as clones with 0 or 1 copy at C1D1, and non-singleton clones were defined as clones with 2 or more copies. Clones expanded in unsorted samples were labelled as CD4+, CD8+ or unknown by matching protein sequences in sorted samples from the same patient. Diversity changes from C1D1 to C4D1 were tested in paired samples using Wilcoxon tests. TCRdb stores this immuneACCESS table with in-frame sequences only. Part of the clones is absent; in the studies checked, under half of the shortfall reflects unresolved V genes, and no reason is known for the rest. That table supplies the V and J calls and clone size; D and trimming were determined from the DNA. Here the sample has approximately 89,000 clones; roughly 88% occur a single time. The top ten clones comprise more than 9% of the sample.

This TCR was sampled from a human donor with classical Hodgkin lymphoma. The sample in question was peripheral blood mononuclear cells (PBMCs), obtained at baseline. The chain employs TRBV5-5 and TRBJ2-7; a confident D gene designation cannot be given. The DNA reads as follows: TGTGCCAGCAGCTTACAGCTCGACTCCTACGAGCAGTACTTC. Its protein product is CASSLQLDSYEQYF.